This passage covers 28 T cell receptor beta chains from one sample sequenced in a study of vaccination and CD4 T cells after COVID-19. CD4+ T cells that had been cultured provided DNA sequenced with the Oncomine TCR Beta short-read assay. Via MiXCR, TCRdb re-called the PCR reads, giving one row per CDR3 protein. The table has tens of thousands of distinct CDR3 sequences, around 62% seen once. These receptors lack a known antigen. Treatment in this sample: approximately nine-day PBMC culture with coronavirus spike peptide pools or control peptides (ViraFEST assay). The sequencing sample was made of CD4+ T cells from blood, cultured in vitro. These receptors all come from a human donor who had recovered from COVID-19.

The chain uses TRBV20-1 and TRBJ1-3, with D tentatively TRBD1 (5 bases). The CDR3 has 14 residues. CDR1 and CDR2 (germline): DFQATT, SNEGSKA (reference sequence). Trimming shortened V by 6 bases and J by 0 bases, and 12 bases separated the two germline ends. The CDR3 sequence is CSAEGRNSGNTIYF. The CDR3 nucleotides are TGCAGTGCGGAGGGACGGAACTCTGGAAACACCATATATTTT.

The J gene is TRBJ2-5, the V gene TRBV6-2 or TRBV6-3; D call uncertain. This CDR3 comprises 14 residues. V was clipped by 0 bases and J by 7 bases, with 12 bases between them. Per germline, CDR1 MNHEY and CDR2 SVGEGT. The CDR3 sequence: CASSYSSGARTQYF. As DNA, the CDR3 is TGTGCCAGCAGTTACTCGAGTGGTGCCCGGACCCAGTACTTC.

The rearrangement links TRBV12-3 or TRBV12-4 to TRBJ1-5; 7 bases are shared with TRBD1. Trimming removed 2 bases from V and 0 bases from J; junction bases left unmatched: 16. The CDR3 has 20 residues. CDR3 protein: CASSLYVGGQFFNSNQPQHF. The DNA for the CDR3 is TGTGCCAGCAGTTTATATGTCGGGGGACAGTTCTTCAATAGCAATCAGCCCCAGCATTTT.

V and J are TRBV6-1 and TRBJ1-2, with D possibly being TRBD1 (5 bases). The germline V and J ends were trimmed by 6 bases and 2 bases, with 7 bases remaining between them. The CDR3 loop spans 12 amino acids. CDR1 and CDR2 (germline): MNHNS, SASEGT. CDR3 in amino acids: CASRRQNYGYTF. The CDR3 coding sequence is TGTGCCAGCAGAAGACAGAACTATGGCTACACCTTC.

The chain recombines TRBV30 with TRBJ2-7; the match to TRBD1 covers 7 bases. This CDR3 region has 14 residues. Germline V CDR1 and CDR2: GTSNPN, SVGIG (reference sequence). V gave up 6 bases and J gave up 3 bases; unmatched junction bases: 11. The CDR3 DNA sequence: TGTGCCTGTGCCGAAGACAGGGTTATCTACGAGCAGTACTTC. Translating it yields CACAEDRVIYEQYF.

V is TRBV19 and J is TRBJ1-1; D is perhaps TRBD1 (5 bases). Looked up from germline, CDR1 is LNHDA and CDR2 is SQIVND (reference sequence). CDR3 size: 14 residues. V gave up 1 base and J gave up 1 base, with 7 bases separating them. The CDR3 reads CASSIGQGNTEAFF. CDR3 DNA sequence: TGTGCCAGTAGTATAGGGCAGGGGAACACTGAAGCTTTCTTT.

This chain links TRBV7-6 with TRBJ2-4; D perhaps matches TRBD1 (6 bases). There are 15 residues in the CDR3. V was cut by 1 base and J by 6 bases, with 13 bases left in between. Germline V lookup: CDR1 SGHVS, CDR2 FNYEAQ. CDR3 DNA sequence: TGTGCCAGCAGCTTAGGGGGGCAGGTGGGAAACATTCAGTACTTC. Translating it yields CASSLGGQVGNIQYF.

This clonotype was observed a handful of times. The chain combines TRBV7-9 with TRBJ2-5; 8 bases line up with TRBD2. This CDR3 spans 14 amino acids. Germline V gene sequence: CDR1 SEHNR, CDR2 FQNEAQ (reference sequence). V was pared by 9 bases and J by 5 bases, with 11 bases of the junction left unmatched. The CDR3 DNA reads as TGTGCCAGTACCATAAGCGGGGGAAGCGAGACCCAGTACTTC. This translates into CASTISGGSETQYF.

This clonotype showed up just a few times. The CDR3 here is CASSLTVSRYSNQPQHF. The DNA for the CDR3 is TGTGCCAGCAGTTTAACCGTTTCACGGTATAGCAATCAGCCCCAGCATTTT. This rearrangement joins TRBV27 to TRBJ1-5; D remains ambiguous. This CDR3 contains 17 residues. In germline, CDR1 is MNHEY, CDR2 SMNVEV (reference sequence). The V end was cut by 2 bases, the J end by 0 bases, with 14 bases between.

The J gene is TRBJ1-2, the V gene TRBV7-2, with D possibly TRBD1 on 6 matching bases. Germline V lookup: CDR1 SGHTA, CDR2 FQGNSA. The CDR3 is 14 residues long. V gave up 5 bases and J gave up 5 bases, with 15 bases separating them. The DNA for the CDR3 is TGTGCCAGCAGCGCCACGGACAGTCTTTATGGCTACACCTTC. Its protein product is CASSATDSLYGYTF. Filled out from reference TRBV7-2 and TRBJ1-2, the complete variable domain reads GAGVSQSPSNKVTEKGKDVELRCDPISGHTALYWYRQSLGQGLEFLIYFQGNSAPDKSGLPSDRFSAERTGGSVSTLTIQRTQQEDSAVYLCASSATDSLYGYTFGSGTRLTVV.

V is TRBV29-1 and J is TRBJ1-1, with unresolved D. CDR3 length: 13 amino acids. Per the germline V gene, CDR1 is SQVTM and CDR2 is ANQGSEA. The CDR3 DNA reads TGCGGCGGGAGACAACCAATGAACACTGAAGCTTTCTTT. It encodes CGGRQPMNTEAFF. The full variable domain, completed using reference TRBV29-1 and TRBJ1-1, is SAVISQKPSRDICQRGTSLTIQCQVDSQVTMMFWYRQQPGQSLTLIATANQGSEATYESGFVIDKFPISRPNLTFSTLTVSNMSPEDSSIYLCGGRQPMNTEAFFGQGTRLTVV.

In its sample, this clonotype was seen a few times. The gene calls are TRBV27 and TRBJ1-5; 7 bases are a match to TRBD1. This CDR3 contains 16 residues. V shed 5 bases and J 2 bases; nucleotides not matched to a gene: 9. The germline CDR1 and CDR2 sequences are MNHEY and SMNVEV (reference sequence). CDR3 sequence reads: CASSQPTGLGNQPQHF. Written as DNA, the CDR3 is TGTGCCAGCAGTCAACCGACAGGGCTCGGCAATCAGCCCCAGCATTTT.

The V and J genes are TRBV20-1 and TRBJ2-5; 10 positions agree with TRBD2. Germline trimming cut 2 bases from V and 5 bases from J; bases unmatched to any gene: 5. The germline V gene has CDR1 DFQATT and CDR2 SNEGSKA (reference sequence). The CDR3 length is 14 residues. DNA of the CDR3: TGCAGTGCTAGATCTAGCGGGAGAGGTGAGACCCAGTACTTC. The encoded protein is CSARSSGRGETQYF.

Regarding this clonotype: This CDR3 fails to terminate in the conserved phenylalanine or tryptophan, so it likely reflects a read error. The rearrangement links TRBV15 to TRBJ1-1; D not resolved. Germline CDR1 and CDR2: LNHNV and YYDKDF (reference sequence). The V gene lost 0 bases and the J gene lost 1 base, with 12 bases spanning the gap. The CDR3 runs to 16 residues. CDR3 bases: TGTGCCACCAGCAGAGATAGTTTTGGGCAGAACACTGAAGCTTTCTTA. This encodes CATSRDSFGQNTEAFL.

J is TRBJ1-3 and V is TRBV7-9; no clear D. The germline gives CDR1 SEHNR, CDR2 FQNEAQ (reference sequence). Trimming stripped 1 base from V and 0 bases from J, with 13 bases between. This CDR3 is built from 17 residues. For the CDR3, the DNA is TGTGCCAGCAGCTTAGATACGGCAACCAACTCTGGAAACACCATATATTTT. Encoded protein: CASSLDTATNSGNTIYF.

The chain employs TRBV5-6 and TRBJ1-1; 8 bases are a match to TRBD1. Germline V lookup: CDR1 SGHDT, CDR2 YYEEEE. CDR3 length equals 16 residues. Trimming took 2 bases from V and 0 from J; bases not matched to a gene: 6. CDR3 sequence (DNA): TGTGCCAGCAGCTTACCTAGACAGGGGATGAACACTGAAGCTTTCTTT. The encoded protein is CASSLPRQGMNTEAFF.

This clonotype was picked up a small number of times. The V call is TRBV24-1, the J call TRBJ1-2, with unresolved D. Germline CDR1 reads KGHDR; CDR2 reads SFDVKD. The CDR3 sequence is 12 residues long. Trimming stripped 0 bases from V and 6 bases from J, with 4 bases between. The DNA for the CDR3 is TGTGCCACCAGTGATTTGGTCGATGGCTACACCTTC. This encodes CATSDLVDGYTF.

The chain couples TRBV11-2 to TRBJ2-7, with 9 bases that match TRBD1. CDR3 size: 14 residues. J gave up 3 bases and V 5 bases, and 5 bases lay outside the gene matches. CDR1 is SGHAT, CDR2 FQNNGV, per germline. The CDR3 spells CASSPGTGIYEQYF. The CDR3 DNA is TGTGCCAGCAGCCCCGGGACAGGGATCTACGAGCAGTACTTC.

This clonotype was detected once. This chain joins TRBV20-1 and TRBJ2-1; TRBD1 is a possible D gene (6 bases). CDR3 size: 15 residues. Germline V gene sequence: CDR1 DFQATT, CDR2 SNEGSKA (reference sequence). V dropped 0 bases and J dropped 0 bases, with 9 bases sitting between them. CDR3 amino acids: CSAREVGGSYNEQFF. The DNA for the CDR3 is TGCAGTGCTAGAGAGGTAGGGGGCTCCTACAATGAGCAGTTCTTC.

The V call is TRBV5-4, the J call TRBJ2-4; possibly TRBD2 for D (7 bases). Deletions cut 3 bases from V and 0 bases from J, with 19 bases between. CDR3 length: 18 residues. In germline, CDR1 is SGHNT, CDR2 YYREEE (reference sequence). The chain's CDR3 is CASSWGGGGPLAKNIQYF. CDR3 sequence (DNA): TGTGCCAGCAGCTGGGGGGGAGGGGGACCACTAGCCAAAAACATTCAGTACTTC.

The V call is TRBV7-2, the J call TRBJ2-2; D not resolved. Germline V gene data show CDR1 as SGHTA and CDR2 as FQGNSA. The CDR3 covers 13 residues. V was pared by 5 bases and J by 7 bases, with 11 bases between. In DNA form, the CDR3 reads TGTGCCAGCAGCCTGTTCGGGTACGGGGAGCTGTTTTTT. Encoded protein: CASSLFGYGELFF.

The V gene is TRBV12-5, the J gene TRBJ1-1; possibly TRBD1 for D (5 bases). Germline V CDR1 and CDR2: LGHNT, FRNRAP. CDR3 length: 14 residues. V lost 8 bases to trimming and J lost 4 bases, with 17 bases between them. The CDR3 nucleotides read TGTGCTAGTTCCGCGGGACCGTTGGGCACTGAAGCTTTCTTT. Its protein product is CASSAGPLGTEAFF.

V is TRBV9 and J is TRBJ2-2, with D tentatively TRBD2 (5 bases). V lost 0 bases and J lost 8, with 14 bases in between. The V gene's germline CDR1 is SGDLS and CDR2 YYNGEE. The CDR3 extends over 15 amino acids. The CDR3 bases are TGTGCCAGCAGCGTAGATCTGGCCGGGATTGGGGAGCTGTTTTTT. Translation: CASSVDLAGIGELFF.

This chain connects TRBV24-1 to TRBJ1-5; D perhaps matches TRBD1 (5 bases). V lost 3 bases and J lost 5, with 16 bases in between. The CDR3 runs to 16 residues. Germline CDR1 reads KGHDR; CDR2 reads SFDVKD. Written as DNA, the CDR3 is TGTGCCACCAGTGATGGGGCCTTCGGGCCAGATCAGCCCCAGCATTTT. Translating it yields CATSDGAFGPDQPQHF.

This clonotype was observed a handful of times. The CDR3 coding sequence is TGCAGTGCCGCGACTAGCGGGAGGGCCCAAGGCAAAAACATTCAGTACTTC. This sequence encodes CSAATSGRAQGKNIQYF. This chain connects TRBV20-1 to TRBJ2-4; 14 positions agree with TRBD2. Germline V lookup: CDR1 DFQATT, CDR2 SNEGSKA (reference sequence). V was clipped by 6 bases and J by 3 bases; unmatched bases: 10. The CDR3 is 17 amino acids.

This chain joins TRBV5-6 and TRBJ2-3; no firm D call. Germline lookup yields CDR1 SGHDT and CDR2 YYEEEE. The CDR3 has 15 amino acids. The germline V and J ends were trimmed by 0 bases and 4 bases, with 12 bases remaining between them. The CDR3 nucleotides are TGTGCCAGCAGCTTGGGGAGTAGACCCGCAGATACGCAGTATTTT. This sequence encodes CASSLGSRPADTQYF.

This chain connects TRBV11-3 to TRBJ1-1, with 8 bases aligning to TRBD1. Unmatched junction bases numbered 4, after V lost 3 bases and J lost 1 base. CDR3 length equals 15 residues. Germline values: CDR1 SGHNT, CDR2 YENEEA. The CDR3 reads CASSLRQGTNTEAFF. The CDR3 DNA reads as TGTGCCAGCAGCTTGAGACAGGGGACGAACACTGAAGCTTTCTTT.

The chain recombines TRBV28 with TRBJ1-3; D uncertain. Between the trimmed V and J ends, which lost 0 bases and 0 bases, there was a span of 9 bases. Germline CDR1 reads MDHEN; CDR2 reads SYDVKM. The CDR3 spans 16 residues. The CDR3 region has the DNA TGTGCCAGCAGTTTATGGGTCCGCAGCTCTGGAAACACCATATATTTT. It encodes CASSLWVRSSGNTIYF.